The 23 T cell receptor beta chains below all came from one sample that was sequenced in a study of shared clonotypes between healthy human individuals. Data came from immunoSEQ multiplex PCR; TCRdb stores just in-frame clones and leaves some out. The sample consists of roughly 300,000 clones, over 75% of them appearing once. Source material: memory CD8+ T cells sorted from blood. As for subset: CD45RO+ cells pooled with CCR7-negative TemRA cells. These receptors all come from a man aged 18 to 30 in good health.

The gene calls are TRBV6-6 and TRBJ1-6; D gene ambiguous. The CDR3 sequence is 15 residues long. Germline-derived CDR1 and CDR2 are MNHNY and SVGAGI (reference sequence). Trimming removed 6 bases from V and 12 bases from J, with 21 bases in between. DNA of the CDR3: TGTGCCAGCAGCCTTAGCCTGTCGCGGCTGGAACCCCTCCACTTT. This gives the protein CASSLSLSRLEPLHF.

This sequence joins TRBV23-1 and TRBJ2-3; D uncertain. TRBV23-1 is filed as an ORF, its function uncertain. Trimming cost V 3 bases and J 0 bases, with 7 bases left between them. The CDR3 sequence is 14 residues long. CDR3 DNA: TGCGCCAGCAGTCAGCCTTATAGCACAGATACGCAGTATTTT. Translation gives CASSQPYSTDTQYF.

This chain links TRBV11-3 with TRBJ2-2; 8 bases map to TRBD1. The CDR3 runs 16 residues. V was clipped by 1 base and J by 5 bases; unmatched bases: 6. CDR1 is SGHNT, CDR2 YENEEA, per germline. The CDR3 sequence is CASSLARRGRTGELFF. As DNA, the CDR3 is TGTGCCAGCAGCTTAGCGCGCAGGGGGCGGACCGGGGAGCTGTTTTTT.

The chain recombines TRBV18 with TRBJ2-7; D is unresolved. The CDR3 has 13 residues. V was trimmed by 0 bases and J by 4 bases, leaving 7 bases between them. In germline, CDR1 is KGHSH, CDR2 LQKENI. The CDR3: CASSPPAPYEQYF. Written as DNA, the CDR3 is TGTGCCAGCTCACCACCGGCACCTTACGAGCAGTACTTC. Variable domain in full (rest from reference TRBV18 and TRBJ2-7): NAGVMQNPRHLVRRRGQEARLRCSPMKGHSHVYWYRQLPEEGLKFMVYLQKENIIDESGMPKERFSAEFPKEGPSILRIQQVVRGDSAAYFCASSPPAPYEQYFGPGTRLTVT.

This chain joins TRBV7-6 and TRBJ2-2; a possible D gene is TRBD1 (6 bases). The ends were cut back, 1 base at V and 3 bases at J, with 12 bases in the middle. Germline loops: CDR1 SGHVS, CDR2 FNYEAQ. The CDR3 contains 16 residues. CDR3 loop: CASSLGGQGYTGELFF. Written as DNA, the CDR3 is TGTGCCAGCAGCTTAGGAGGGCAGGGGTACACCGGGGAGCTGTTTTTT. Complete variable domain (other parts from reference TRBV7-6 and TRBJ2-2): GAGVSQSPRYKVTKRGQDVALRCDPISGHVSLYWYRQALGQGPEFLTYFNYEAQQDKSGLPNDRFSAERPEGSISTLTIQRTEQRDSAMYRCASSLGGQGYTGELFFGEGSRLTVL.

This clone has just one count. The chain employs TRBV28 and TRBJ1-3; D is ambiguous. This CDR3 has 16 residues. Germline lookup yields CDR1 MDHEN and CDR2 SYDVKM. The germline V and J ends were trimmed by 4 bases and 0 bases, with 13 bases remaining between them. The CDR3 loop reads CASSYGVLSSGNTIYF. For the CDR3, the DNA is TGTGCCAGCAGTTATGGCGTTCTCTCCTCTGGAAACACCATATATTTT.

The chain combines TRBV4-1 with TRBJ1-1; D remains ambiguous. This CDR3 is built from 14 residues. The germline CDR1 and CDR2 sequences are MGHRA and YSYEKL. V was cut by 5 bases and J by 0 bases, with 10 bases left in between. CDR3: CASSSVGMNTEAFF. CDR3 DNA sequence: TGCGCCAGCAGCTCTGTAGGCATGAACACTGAAGCTTTCTTT.

In the case of this clone: Other DNA sequences in the same sample also yield this CDR3. The chain uses TRBV4-1 and TRBJ2-2; D is unresolved. The CDR3 contains 13 residues. Germline CDR1 and CDR2: MGHRA and YSYEKL. The V end lost 3 bases, the J end lost 5 bases, and 7 bases lay between the germline ends. In nucleotides, the CDR3 is TGCGCCAGCAGCCAGGTGGGGACCGGGGAGCTGTTTTTT. Amino acid sequence: CASSQVGTGELFF.

The gene calls are TRBV9 and TRBJ1-1; D is undetermined. The V end lost 4 bases, the J end lost 0 bases, and 10 bases lay between the germline ends. This CDR3 is built from 14 residues. Germline assignment: CDR1 SGDLS and CDR2 YYNGEE. CDR3 coding DNA: TGTGCCAGCAGCCCTCGGGGAATGAACACTGAAGCTTTCTTT. This gives the protein CASSPRGMNTEAFF.

The chain recombines TRBV30 with TRBJ2-5; 10 bases match TRBD2. V gave up 5 bases and J gave up 7 bases; unmatched junction bases: 13. CDR3 length: 15 residues. The V gene's germline CDR1 is GTSNPN and CDR2 SVGIG (reference sequence). The chain's CDR3 is CAWEWTSGQPGTQYF. The CDR3 DNA reads as TGTGCCTGGGAGTGGACTAGCGGACAACCTGGGACCCAGTACTTC. Looking up the rest from reference TRBV30 and TRBJ2-5 gives the full variable domain: SQTIHQWPATLVQPVGSPLSLECTVEGTSNPNLYWYRQAAGRGLQLLFYSVGIGQISSEVPQNLSASRPQDRQFILSSKKLLLSDSGFYLCAWEWTSGQPGTQYFGPGTRLLVL.

This chain joins TRBV5-8 and TRBJ1-6; D is undetermined. Germline assignment: CDR1 SGHTS and CDR2 YDEGEE. Trimming took off 1 base at V and 7 bases at J, with 9 bases between the two ends. CDR3 length: 14 amino acids. Written as DNA, the CDR3 is TGTGCCAGCAGCTTGATGGTGGGCAATTCACCCCTCCACTTT. Translated: CASSLMVGNSPLHF.

This clone was recorded a few times. V usage is TRBV7-9 and J usage is TRBJ1-3; D is unresolved. The length of the CDR3 is 15 residues. The V end lost 2 bases, the J end lost 4 bases, and 12 bases lay between the germline ends. Germline V CDR1 and CDR2: SEHNR, FQNEAQ (reference sequence). The CDR3 DNA reads TGTGCCAGCAGCTTAACATTTAAGGGCGGAAACACCATATATTTT. This sequence encodes CASSLTFKGGNTIYF.

This chain joins TRBV27 and TRBJ2-7; D is unclear. The V and J ends lost 2 bases and 1 base respectively, with 12 bases between them. Germline loops: CDR1 MNHEY, CDR2 SMNVEV (reference sequence). The CDR3 loop spans 15 amino acids. This CDR3 is CASSLTGLWSYEQYF. CDR3 sequence (DNA): TGTGCCAGCAGTTTAACTGGCCTTTGGTCCTACGAGCAGTACTTC.

The chain combines TRBV11-2 with TRBJ2-7; D tentatively reads TRBD1 or TRBD2 (5 bases each). The V end lost 4 bases, the J end lost 3 bases, and 19 bases lay between the germline ends. The CDR3 is made up of 16 amino acids. Germline V CDR1 and CDR2: SGHAT, FQNNGV. CDR3 residues: CASSSFGSQGRYEQYF. CDR3 bases: TGTGCCAGCAGCTCCTTTGGGAGTCAGGGTCGCTACGAGCAGTACTTC.

CDR3 protein: CASSFASGEQFF. Written as DNA, the CDR3 is TGTGCCAGCAGCTTTGCTAGCGGTGAGCAGTTCTTC. V usage is TRBV7-9 and J usage is TRBJ2-1, with TRBD2 matching 7 bases. The CDR3 extends over 12 amino acids. V lost 3 bases and J lost 9; bases outside the gene matches: 2. Germline CDR1 is SEHNR and CDR2 is FQNEAQ (reference sequence).

For this clone: A much larger clone sits a single nucleotide away, making a read error possible. The genes are TRBV7-9 and TRBJ2-7, with D possibly matching TRBD1 (6 bases). V was cut by 5 bases and J by 2 bases, with 10 bases left in between. The CDR3 consists of 13 residues. Germline CDR1 is SEHNR and CDR2 is FQNEAQ (reference sequence). The CDR3 sequence: CASSLGHTYEQYF. CDR3 DNA sequence: TGTGCCAGCAGCCTGGGACATACCTACGAGCAGTACTTC.

The V gene is TRBV6-5, the J gene TRBJ2-7; D is uncertain. The CDR3 totals 13 residues. V lost 5 bases to trimming and J lost 1 base, with 9 bases between them. In germline, CDR1 is MNHEY, CDR2 SVGAGI. CDR3 coding DNA: TGTGCCAGCAGTATGGACGGTTCCTACGAGCAGTACTTC. Protein: CASSMDGSYEQYF.

The rearrangement joins TRBV6-1 to TRBJ2-7, with TRBD2 identical over 7 bases. CDR1 MNHNS and CDR2 SASEGT come from the germline V gene. V shed 4 bases and J 6 bases; nucleotides not matched to a gene: 6. The CDR3 has 13 residues. The CDR3 coding sequence is TGTGCCAGCAGTGGATCACTAGCGACCGAGCAGTACTTC. This translates into CASSGSLATEQYF.

This clone was picked up one time. The chain joins TRBV7-9 to TRBJ1-1, with D perhaps TRBD1 (6 bases). This CDR3 comprises 15 residues. V was pared by 5 bases and J by 1 base, with 14 bases between. CDR1 and CDR2 (germline): SEHNR, FQNEAQ (reference sequence). The CDR3 sequence: CASSPTLTGNTEAFF. The DNA of the CDR3 is TGTGCCAGCAGCCCAACATTGACAGGGAACACTGAAGCTTTCTTT.

This chain links TRBV15 with TRBJ2-7; D possibly corresponds to TRBD2 (5 bases). V lost 3 bases, J lost 3 bases, and 15 bases lay in between. The V gene's germline CDR1 is LNHNV and CDR2 YYDKDF (reference sequence). This CDR3 spans 15 amino acids. Written as DNA, the CDR3 is TGTGCCACCAGCAGCGAATTAGGGAGTAGCTACGAGCAGTACTTC. Protein product: CATSSELGSSYEQYF.

The chain recombines TRBV7-8 with TRBJ1-5, with D hard to call. CDR1 and CDR2 from the germline V gene are SGHVS and FQNEAQ. The CDR3 contains 12 residues. Deletions cut 2 bases from V and 6 bases from J, with 5 bases between. CDR3 nucleotide sequence: TGTGCCAGCAGCTTAAGTTCTCAGCCCCAGCATTTT. Translating gives CASSLSSQPQHF.

This clone came up once. The CDR3 loop reads CSVMGGYNEQFF. Written as DNA, the CDR3 is TGCAGCGTCATGGGGGGCTACAATGAGCAGTTCTTC. The V and J genes are TRBV29-1 and TRBJ2-1, with a weak D call TRBD2 (6 bases). Germline CDR1 SQVTM, CDR2 ANQGSEA. The CDR3 is made up of 12 amino acids. V lost 6 bases to trimming and J lost 3 bases, with 9 bases between them.

The chain employs TRBV13 and TRBJ1-3; no firm D call. Germline lookup yields CDR1 PRHDT and CDR2 FYEKMQ (reference sequence). The CDR3 has 14 residues. Trimming left V 6 bases short and J 1 base short, with 10 bases between. The CDR3 reads CASSMGTSGNTIYF. CDR3 coding DNA: TGTGCCAGCAGTATGGGAACTTCTGGAAACACCATATATTTT.